This T cell receptor (beta chain) was identified during a study of cytomegalovirus exposure and HLA in healthy donors. A remark on this clone: As yet, its antigen is unknown.

V was shortened by 0 bases and J by 2 bases, with 11 bases between the two germline ends. The CDR3 sequence is 16 residues long. CDR1 MNHNS and CDR2 SASEGT come from the germline V gene. Broader study findings: Previously analyzed data showed that most TCR beta V segments were productive at a frequency of about 90% or about 30%. In a later analysis, the majority of CMV-associated beta chains seemingly showed HLA restriction. As confirmed in vitro, a few CMV-associated chains were specific for CMV antigens.

PCR used 60 Vbeta primers and 13 Jbeta primers. Method: immunoSEQ multiplex PCR; TCRdb's copy keeps in-frame clones and lacks some. Of some 200,000 clones in the sample, around 80% were seen once. The material sequenced was PBMCs. This TCR came from a woman aged 45-60 years in good health and CMV-seronegative. The chain combines TRBV6-1 with TRBJ1-5; D is ambiguous. The CDR3 region is CASSEAAGSGNQPQHF. The CDR3 DNA follows: TGTGCCAGCAGTGAAGCAGCGGGGAGTGGCAATCAGCCCCAGCATTTT.